The source of this T cell receptor (beta chain) is a study of T cell responses to AZD1222 COVID-19 vaccine (dated by TCRdb to the early 2020s). About the investigation overall: AZD1222 recipients with second doses at about 4 weeks or about 12 weeks were pooled, because spike-specific TCR depth and breadth did not differ between schedules. A total of around 240 trial participants underwent TCR sequencing, of whom 207 received two doses of AZD1222 and about 25 received two doses of the MenACWY control vaccine. Trial participants were enrolled by age into subgroups of 18-55, 56-69 and 70-plus years, and roughly 150, 30 and 60 TCR-sequenced participants, respectively, were included in these subgroups.

The CDR3 regions of human TCRbeta chains were analyzed by immunosequencing. Per the original workflow: Repertoire TCRs were matched against a reference library of SARS-CoV-2-specific TCRs generated with the MIRA antigen-specificity platform. Breadth was defined as the fraction of unique TCRs that were SARS-CoV-2-associated, and depth was defined as the fraction of total T cells that were SARS-CoV-2-associated. Using the MIRA data, each spike-specific TCR was assigned both to the spike region to which the TCR was reactive and to a CD4 or CD8 class. Log10-transformed breadth and depth values were compared by one-way ANOVA with Sidak's multiple comparisons tests. TCRdb mirrors the immuneACCESS table, restricted to in-frame sequences. Some clones are absent from its copies; in checked studies, under half trace to an unresolved V gene, and the reason for the others is unknown. V and J calls and clone size follow that table, whereas D and trimming were derived from the DNA. Across this sample there are around 76,000 clones, with about 85% seen only once. The top ten constitute approximately 13% of the sample.

The time point label for this specimen denotes: baseline before first vaccination. The vaccinee samples were drawn from two UK trials, COV001 and COV002, one of which was a single-blind randomized controlled phase 2/3 trial testing AZD1222 (ChAdOx1 nCoV-19) in healthy adults. Trial participant PBMC samples were collected at day 0 and day 28 after the second dose for TCRbeta chain sequencing. What the study reported, not specific to this receptor: No day 14 peak-response samples were available, so repertoires were characterized only after the peak T cell response. Reportedly, close to half of the unique spike-specific TCRs recognized epitopes lying outside the regions that are mutated in the B.1.351 and B.1.1.7 variants. A significant rise in spike-specific TCR breadth and depth was observed after two AZD1222 doses relative to day 0 and relative to MenACWY recipients. Conclusions about previously exposed vaccinees are limited, since just five to seven AZD1222 recipients were seropositive for SARS-CoV-2 at baseline. The 56-69-year group was small, and its depth increase did not reach significance, likely because of low power. Most participants were white British and females outnumbered males, and the authors suggested that clonal diversity may have been underestimated. Vaccine-associated CD4 TCRs spanned the whole spike protein, with dominant responses in regions 160-218 and 743-854.

The germline V gene specifies SGHRS as CDR1 and YFSETQ as CDR2. Trimming costs V 0 bases and J 7 bases, and their ends lie 14 bases apart. Including the terminal cysteine and phenylalanine, the CDR3 comprises 16 residues. Solely the CDR3 DNA is kept, with 48 bases framed from the first base. To note about this clone: Its antigen has not been determined. No qualities accompany the bases; no much larger clone lies one base away.

This sample comprised peripheral blood, obtained on day 0 of AZD1222 vaccination. The chain uses TRBV5-1 and TRBJ1-6, with a weak D call of TRBD1 (5 bases match). The source is an adult in good health. This receptor has the CDR3 CASSLVVGVSNSPLHF. The nucleotide sequence reads as follows: TGCGCCAGCAGCTTGGTCGTGGGGGTAAGCAATTCACCCCTCCACTTT.